The 22 T cell receptor beta chains given below trace back to one sample, sequenced in a study of immune characterization of retroperitoneal liposarcoma (dated by TCRdb to 2018 to 2020). Library prep was done by PCR. For sequencing, a NextSeq 500 was employed. The raw public data were reprocessed by TCRdb itself: fastp quality trimming at Q25, MiXCR clonotype calling, in-frame beta chains only. Rows with one shared CDR3 protein collapse into an entry with the most common genes and DNA. This sample is represented by roughly 9,800 distinct CDR3 sequences; 25% to 30% of them were singletons. The top ten hold 8.5% of the sample. The sequenced sample consisted of tumor tissue. Receptor source: a male donor with retroperitoneal liposarcoma.

In this sample, this clonotype turned up a few times. V and J are TRBV4-1 and TRBJ2-1; 10 bases align to TRBD2. CDR1 and CDR2 from the germline V gene are MGHRA and YSYEKL. The CDR3 totals 17 residues. Trimming at V came to 0 bases and at J to 9 bases, leaving 11 bases not matched to a gene. As DNA, the CDR3 is TGCGCCAGCAGCCAAGATCAATCGAGCGGGGGGGCCACTGAGCAGTTCTTC. Its translation: CASSQDQSSGGATEQFF.

The chain is built from TRBV5-3 and TRBJ2-4; tentatively, D is TRBD1 (5 bases). The DNA end is more similar to TRBJ2-5, so the J call may be wrong. TRBV5-3 is an ORF, with its function uncertain. This CDR3 contains 16 residues. CDR3: CASSPAPQGSQETQYF. CDR3 DNA: TGTGCCAGCAGCCCAGCCCCCCAGGGCTCCCAAGAGACCCAGTACTTC.

The table lists this clonotype with a few counts. This chain links TRBV7-2 with TRBJ1-5; 9 bases fit TRBD1. CDR1 and CDR2 from the germline V gene are SGHTA and FQGNSA. The junction had 19 bases not matched to a gene; V was cut back by 1 base and J by 6 bases. The CDR3 has 20 residues. CDR3 residues: CASSLGGQGVGGMFSQPQHF. CDR3 sequence (DNA): TGTGCCAGCAGCTTAGGGGGACAGGGTGTCGGTGGTATGTTTTCTCAGCCCCAGCATTTT.

This chain connects TRBV5-6 to TRBJ1-2; unclear D gene. The germline V gene has CDR1 SGHDT and CDR2 YYEEEE. The ends were cut back, 0 bases at V and 4 bases at J, with 10 bases in the middle. This CDR3 spans 14 amino acids. The CDR3 here is CASSLETDVYGYTF. The CDR3 region has the DNA TGTGCCAGCAGCTTGGAGACCGACGTCTATGGCTACACCTTC.

This clonotype turned up a few times. This chain joins TRBV27 and TRBJ1-6; D not resolved. Germline V CDR1 and CDR2: MNHEY, SMNVEV (reference sequence). V dropped 5 bases and J dropped 6 bases, with 8 bases sitting between them. This CDR3 has 13 amino acids. The CDR3 nucleotides are TGTGCCAGCAGTCACGGTCTTAATTCACCCCTCCACTTT. Its translation: CASSHGLNSPLHF.

This clonotype was found a few times. The chain links TRBV6-1 to TRBJ1-2; the D gene is possibly TRBD1 (5 bases). Trimming stripped 1 base from V and 3 bases from J, with 9 bases between. CDR3 size: 14 residues. Germline V gene data show CDR1 as MNHNS and CDR2 as SASEGT. The CDR3 DNA sequence: TGTGCCAGCAGTGAAGAGGCAGGGCACTATGGCTACACCTTC. It codes for CASSEEAGHYGYTF.

This clonotype was seen at least ten times. The gene calls are TRBV12-3 or TRBV12-4 and TRBJ2-1; 8 positions match TRBD1. The CDR3 covers 13 residues. V was pared by 4 bases and J by 10 bases, with 6 bases of the junction left unmatched. DNA of the CDR3: TGTGCCAGCAGTTCTCCTGACAGGGGCGAGCAGTTCTTC. Its translation: CASSSPDRGEQFF.

This clonotype was seen many times. The V and J genes are TRBV7-2 and TRBJ2-3; tentatively, D is TRBD2 (7 bases). The CDR3 length is 16 residues. CDR1 is SGHTA and CDR2 is FQGNSA in the germline V gene. V was clipped by 1 base and J by 3 bases, with 14 bases between them. CDR3 sequence: CASSLDTGRGTDTQYF. Written as DNA, the CDR3 is TGTGCCAGCAGCTTAGACACGGGGAGGGGGACAGATACGCAGTATTTT.

Note on this clonotype: A read error may be the cause here, since a much bigger clone is one base away. The genes are TRBV6-5 and TRBJ2-1; 8 bases fit TRBD1. The J call could be wrong; TRBJ2-7 is a better fit for the DNA end. From germline, CDR1 is MNHEY and CDR2 SVGAGI. This CDR3 has 14 amino acids. The CDR3 DNA sequence: TGTGCCAACACAGGGGGGACAGTATACAATGAGCAGTACTTC. It encodes CANTGGTVYNEQYF.

This clonotype is medium-sized (0.01 to 0.1%) by share. This rearrangement joins TRBV6-1 to TRBJ1-5; a possible D gene is TRBD1 (6 bases). Germline CDR1 is MNHNS and CDR2 is SASEGT. The V end was cut by 5 bases, the J end by 4 bases, with 15 bases between. The length of the CDR3 is 15 residues. CDR3 sequence reads: CASSPGGGGNQPQHF. The CDR3, as DNA: TGTGCCAGCAGTCCCGGGGGAGGGGGAAATCAGCCCCAGCATTTT.

The chain is built from TRBV4-3 and TRBJ1-6; no firm D call. Germline CDR1 and CDR2: LGHNA and YSLEER. Trimming left V 0 bases short and J 0 bases short, with 9 bases between. CDR3 size: 17 residues. The CDR3 region has the DNA TGCGCCAGCAGCCAAGATGCCCAAAGCTCCTATAATTCACCCCTCCACTTT. Translated, it gives CASSQDAQSSYNSPLHF.

This clonotype was counted ten times or more. The rearrangement uses TRBV7-6 and TRBJ1-1; D may be TRBD1 (6 bases). Germline loops: CDR1 SGHVS, CDR2 FNYEAQ. V lost 4 bases and J 4 bases, leaving 10 bases between the germline ends. The CDR3 is 13 residues long. The DNA for the CDR3 is TGTGCCAGCAGCTCGGCAGGGGTCACTGAAGCTTTCTTT. Its protein product is CASSSAGVTEAFF. Complete variable domain (other parts from reference TRBV7-6 and TRBJ1-1): GAGVSQSPRYKVTKRGQDVALRCDPISGHVSLYWYRQALGQGPEFLTYFNYEAQQDKSGLPNDRFSAERPEGSISTLTIQRTEQRDSAMYRCASSSAGVTEAFFGQGTRLTVV.

In its sample, this clonotype ranks as medium-sized. This chain links TRBV6-1 with TRBJ2-7; D is undetermined. The CDR3 runs 12 residues. The germline CDR1 and CDR2 sequences are MNHNS and SASEGT. V was clipped by 1 base and J by 1 base, with 2 bases between them. CDR3 in DNA: TGTGCCAGCAGTGAAGTGTCCTACGAGCAGTACTTC. Translated, it gives CASSEVSYEQYF.

This clonotype is medium-sized within its sample. This sequence joins TRBV6-1 and TRBJ2-1; TRBD1 aligns across 11 bases. The J call is uncertain, as TRBJ2-7 better fits the DNA end. The germline V gene encodes CDR1 MNHNS and CDR2 SASEGT. The CDR3 consists of 15 residues. The DNA for the CDR3 is TGTGCCAGCAGTGATGGGACAGGGGGTCACAATGAGCAGTACTTC. It codes for CASSDGTGGHNEQYF.

This clonotype was counted between two and nine times. The chain recombines TRBV6-1 with TRBJ2-1; the D is unclear. TRBJ2-4 matches the DNA end more closely, so the J call is doubtful. Germline lookup yields CDR1 MNHNS and CDR2 SASEGT. The CDR3 contains 15 residues. As DNA, the CDR3 is TGTGCCAGCAGTGATATGACTTCAGCCAAAAACATTCAGTACTTC. Amino acid sequence: CASSDMTSAKNIQYF.

In its sample, this clonotype was seen a few times. The V gene is TRBV27, the J gene TRBJ1-6, with unresolved D. CDR1 is MNHEY and CDR2 is SMNVEV in the germline V gene (reference sequence). CDR3 size: 14 residues. The V and J ends lost 5 bases and 5 bases respectively, with 10 bases between them. Here the CDR3 reads CASSPRTDNSPLHF. The CDR3 nucleotides read TGTGCCAGCAGTCCTAGGACTGATAATTCACCCCTCCACTTT.

This clonotype was seen many times. The rearrangement joins TRBV12-3 or TRBV12-4 to TRBJ2-5, with D perhaps TRBD1 (7 bases). The J call is in doubt because the DNA end fits TRBJ2-7 better. This CDR3 comprises 14 residues. CDR3 DNA sequence: TGTGCCAGCAGTTTCCAGGGGGGTTACTACGAGCAGTACTTC. Residues: CASSFQGGYYEQYF.

About this clonotype itself: With a much larger clone just one base away, this may be a read error. The CDR3 DNA follows: TGTGCCAGCAGTTTGTACTCCGGCAAGCAGTTATTC. This sequence encodes CASSLYSGKQLF. The chain links TRBV12-3 or TRBV12-4 to TRBJ2-4; D gene uncertain. The CDR3 spans 12 residues.

This sequence joins TRBV6-2 or TRBV6-3 and TRBJ1-1; D is possibly TRBD1 (5 bases). The CDR3 spans 12 residues. Trimming left V 7 bases short and J 6 bases short, with 12 bases between. Germline values: CDR1 MNHEY, CDR2 SVGEGT. This CDR3 is CASKTTVPEAFF. In DNA form, the CDR3 reads TGTGCCAGCAAAACGACAGTGCCTGAAGCTTTCTTT.

This clonotype appeared many times. The rearrangement joins TRBV6-1 to TRBJ2-1; no reliable D call. Germline CDR1 MNHNS, CDR2 SASEGT. The CDR3 is 11 residues long. The V end was cut by 5 bases, the J end by 8 bases, with 7 bases between. CDR3 residues: CASSYADEQFF. The CDR3 coding sequence is TGTGCCAGCAGTTATGCGGATGAGCAGTTCTTC.

In nucleotides, the CDR3 is TGTGCCAGCAGTTTCGCCTATGGCTACACCTTC. Translated, it gives CASSFAYGYTF. The gene calls are TRBV6-2 or TRBV6-3 and TRBJ1-2; D is undetermined. The germline V gene has CDR1 MNHEY and CDR2 SVGEGT. Trimming cost V 4 bases and J 4 bases, with 4 bases left between them. The CDR3 length is 11 residues.

This clonotype was observed a few times. V usage is TRBV11-3 and J usage is TRBJ2-1; 9 bases are shared with TRBD1. Germline CDR1 is SGHNT and CDR2 is YENEEA. V lost 8 bases to trimming and J lost 7 bases; unmatched junction nucleotides: 15. The CDR3 is made up of 16 amino acids. The CDR3 spells CASFTGDRVGGNEQFF. CDR3 sequence (DNA): TGTGCCAGCTTCACCGGGGACAGGGTCGGGGGTAATGAGCAGTTCTTC.